The sequence of this T cell receptor (beta chain) was determined in a study of early T cells in non-severe SARS-CoV-2 infection (dated by TCRdb to the early 2020s). About the study as a whole: Bulk RNA from unsorted whole blood was used for TCR sequencing, so alpha and beta chains could not be paired. The paper as a whole reports these results and caveats: VDJdb matching was skewed toward anti-spike CD8 responses and likely underestimated virus-specific expansions, missing private and CD4 specificities.

CDR1 and CDR2 are read off the germline V gene as MNHEY and SVGAGI. From cysteine to phenylalanine, the CDR3 is 12 amino acids long. The read is trimmed to its CDR3 DNA, 36 bases read in frame from base 1. Cut back by 4 bases and 2 bases, the V and J ends lie 5 bases apart. On this clonotype: This clone's antigen is unknown. One base away there is no much larger clone; base qualities are not given.

This was a case-control study nested in a cohort of healthcare workers in London, UK, who had nasopharyngeal swab PCR tests and blood samples taken every week. Between 23 and 31 March 2020, the week of the UK lockdown, healthcare workers were enrolled and then followed up weekly for as long as 16 weeks. Library preparation was by 5' RACE. The instrument given in TCRdb is NextSeq 500. To correct for sequencing error and PCR bias, the TCR library protocol tagged individual cDNA molecules with unique molecular identifiers. Sequencing covered both TCR alpha and beta chains, and within each sample the abundances of alpha and beta sequences were tightly co-correlated. In the authors' own workflow: Decombinator V4 was used to annotate TCR sequences for V gene, J gene and CDR3. Expanded TCRs were defined as changing significantly between any two time points under a Poisson model with p below 0.0001. TCR abundances were normalised to the total number of TCRs sequenced per sample and were expressed as counts per million. MAIT TCRs were defined by TRAV1-2 paired with TRAJ12, TRAJ20 or TRAJ33, and iNKT TCRs by TRAV10 paired with TRAJ18. VDJdb, accessed 1 November 2021, was searched for CMV, EBV and SARS-CoV-2 annotated TCRs, excluding TCRs annotated for multiple antigens. The raw public data were reprocessed by TCRdb itself: fastp quality trimming at Q25, MiXCR clonotype calling, in-frame beta chains only. Each entry is one CDR3 protein sequence, shown with its most common DNA and genes. The V and J calls were determined by TCRdb, not by the authors. This sample gives approximately 52,000 distinct CDR3 sequences in total; 15% of them show up just once. Jointly, the top ten make up 9% to 10% of the sample.

The clonotype was recovered from an adult who was a healthcare worker with PCR-confirmed SARS-CoV-2 infection or an uninfected control (not recorded which). The specimen was whole blood, collected at baseline. The rearrangement combines TRBV6-5 with TRBJ1-1; the D gene remains uncertain. The CDR3 protein sequence reads: CASSSYNTEAFF. The sequenced DNA: TGTGCCAGCAGTTCTTACAACACTGAAGCTTTCTTT.